Below are 27 T cell receptor beta chains sequenced from a single sample in a study of vaccination and CD4 T cells after COVID-19. The Oncomine TCR Beta short-read assay generated sequence data from the DNA of cultured CD4+ T cells. TCRdb used MiXCR to reprocess the PCR reads, holding one entry per CDR3 protein. The top ten clones hold approximately 5% of a sample with around 23,000 distinct CDR3 sequences, 43% of them seen once. These TCRs' antigens remain unknown. Noted time point: late sampling 161 to 241 days after vaccination in three convalescent patients. Treatment of the sample: roughly 11-day PBMC culture with coronavirus spike peptide pools or control peptides (ViraFEST assay). The specimen was CD4+ T cells from blood, cultured in vitro, collected about 7 months after SARS-CoV-2 vaccination. The receptors originated from a human donor who had recovered from COVID-19.

The chain has TRBV20-1 and TRBJ2-7; tentative D call: TRBD2 (5 bases). V lost 1 base, J lost 0 bases, and 16 bases lay in between. The CDR3 loop spans 16 amino acids. Germline assignment: CDR1 DFQATT and CDR2 SNEGSKA (reference sequence). CDR3: CSARGMEDLSSYEQYF. The CDR3 region has the DNA TGCAGTGCTAGAGGGATGGAGGACTTGAGCTCCTACGAGCAGTACTTC.

The chain combines TRBV25-1 with TRBJ2-7; D remains ambiguous. The V gene lost 1 base and the J gene lost 1 base, with 2 bases spanning the gap. In germline, CDR1 is MGHDK, CDR2 SYGVNS. This CDR3 has 12 residues. The CDR3 loop is CASSELSYEQYF. The CDR3, as DNA: TGTGCCAGCAGTGAATTATCCTACGAGCAGTACTTC.

The gene calls are TRBV20-1 and TRBJ2-7; 12 bases are shared with TRBD2. The ends lost 5 bases at V and 2 bases at J; junction bases unmatched: 4. This CDR3 region has 14 residues. Germline V lookup: CDR1 DFQATT, CDR2 SNEGSKA (reference sequence). CDR3 in DNA: TGCAGTGCTCAGACTAGCGGGAGCACCTACGAGCAGTACTTC. Translated, it gives CSAQTSGSTYEQYF.

The chain links TRBV7-9 to TRBJ2-7, with 7 bases lining up with TRBD1. V lost 2 bases to trimming and J lost 3 bases; unmatched junction nucleotides: 10. Germline loops: CDR1 SEHNR, CDR2 FQNEAQ (reference sequence). The CDR3 has 16 amino acids. CDR3 DNA sequence: TGTGCCAGCAGCTTAACCGGGACAGCCGTAGACTACGAGCAGTACTTC. It yields the protein CASSLTGTAVDYEQYF. Supplemented by reference TRBV7-9 and TRBJ2-7, the full variable domain reads DTGVSQNPRHKITKRGQNVTFRCDPISEHNRLYWYRQTLGQGPEFLTYFQNEAQLEKSRLLSDRFSAERPKGSFSTLEIQRTEQGDSAMYLCASSLTGTAVDYEQYFGPGTRLTVT.

The chain has TRBV6-2 or TRBV6-3 and TRBJ2-2; TRBD1 is a possible D gene (6 bases). The V gene's germline CDR1 is MNHEY and CDR2 SVGEGT. With 6 bases removed from V and 4 bases from J, the gap between germline ends came to 15 bases. The CDR3 consists of 15 residues. The CDR3 DNA sequence: TGTGCCAGCAGCCTAGTCAGGGGTGCCACCGGGGAGCTGTTTTTT. Translating gives CASSLVRGATGELFF.

This clonotype was counted only a few times. The chain joins TRBV7-9 to TRBJ1-1, with D unclear. Trimming removed 5 bases from V and 10 bases from J, with 20 bases in between. The CDR3 runs to 14 residues. Germline V gives CDR1 SEHNR, CDR2 FQNEAQ (reference sequence). The CDR3 coding sequence is TGTGCCAGCAGCCCAAAAGGTTCCCTCCTTGGAGCTTTCTTT. Residues: CASSPKGSLLGAFF.

This clonotype was detected only a few times. The V gene is TRBV27, the J gene TRBJ2-1, with TRBD1 as a possible D gene (6 bases). V was pared by 5 bases and J by 3 bases, with 11 bases between. Germline V gives CDR1 MNHEY, CDR2 SMNVEV (reference sequence). The CDR3 runs to 14 residues. CDR3 sequence: CASSPRTVYNEQFF. Written as DNA, the CDR3 is TGTGCCAGCAGTCCGAGGACAGTCTACAATGAGCAGTTCTTC.

The chain recombines TRBV6-1 with TRBJ1-6; 7 nucleotides align to TRBD1. CDR1 MNHNS and CDR2 SASEGT come from the germline V gene. V was clipped by 5 bases and J by 9 bases; unmatched bases: 7. The CDR3 runs to 14 residues. The CDR3 bases are TGTGCCAGCAGTAGGCAGGGGGTTGCTTCACCCCTCCACTTT. Its translation: CASSRQGVASPLHF.

This chain connects TRBV27 to TRBJ2-5; D not certain. This CDR3 comprises 14 residues. The germline gives CDR1 MNHEY, CDR2 SMNVEV (reference sequence). V was cut by 6 bases and J by 2 bases, with 13 bases left in between. CDR3 DNA: TGTGCCAGCAGAACTCGATTGGCACAAGAGACCCAGTACTTC. Translated, it gives CASRTRLAQETQYF.

This clonotype was seen only a few times. The chain links TRBV20-1 to TRBJ2-7; D may be TRBD2 (6 bases). Germline V CDR1 and CDR2: DFQATT, SNEGSKA (reference sequence). Deletions cut 3 bases from V and 6 bases from J, with 15 bases between. The CDR3 has 13 amino acids. CDR3 residues: CSASGSRSAEQYF. CDR3 in DNA: TGCAGTGCTAGCGGGAGTAGGTCTGCCGAGCAGTACTTC.

This clonotype showed up just a few times. This chain uses TRBV7-8 with TRBJ1-5; D unclear. Between the trimmed V and J ends, which lost 3 bases and 3 bases, there was a span of 9 bases. The CDR3 consists of 14 residues. Germline loops: CDR1 SGHVS, CDR2 FQNEAQ. The CDR3 DNA reads as TGTGCCAGCAGCTTGGAAAGTATCAATCAGCCCCAGCATTTT. Protein sequence: CASSLESINQPQHF.

This clonotype showed up just once. J is TRBJ2-1 and V is TRBV18, with TRBD1 identical over 9 bases. This CDR3 contains 14 residues. V gave up 3 bases and J gave up 8 bases; unmatched junction bases: 5. In germline, CDR1 is KGHSH, CDR2 LQKENI. For the CDR3, the DNA is TGTGCCAGCTCACCTGGACAGGGGTTGGATGAGCAGTTCTTC. As protein: CASSPGQGLDEQFF.

In its sample, this clonotype was seen a few times. The chain combines TRBV28 with TRBJ1-5; D is perhaps TRBD1 (6 bases). Germline values: CDR1 MDHEN, CDR2 SYDVKM. Trimming shortened V by 5 bases and J by 3 bases, and 11 bases separated the two germline ends. The CDR3 is 14 amino acids. CDR3 loop: CASSAWDTNQPQHF. CDR3 in DNA: TGTGCCAGCAGTGCCTGGGACACCAATCAGCCCCAGCATTTT. The variable domain in full, completed from reference TRBV28 and TRBJ1-5, reads DVKVTQSSRYLVKRTGEKVFLECVQDMDHENMFWYRQDPGLGLRLIYFSYDVKMKEKGDIPEGYSVSREKKERFSLILESASTNQTSMYLCASSAWDTNQPQHFGDGTRLSIL.

This clonotype was detected only a few times. The rearrangement links TRBV20-1 to TRBJ2-7; D is undetermined. V lost 3 bases and J lost 2, with 11 bases in between. The CDR3 is 13 amino acids. Germline V lookup: CDR1 DFQATT, CDR2 SNEGSKA (reference sequence). Written as DNA, the CDR3 is TGCAGTGCTAGTGAAGGACGGGCCTACGAGCAGTACTTC. Translating it yields CSASEGRAYEQYF.

There are a few counts of this clonotype. V gene TRBV7-2 combines with J gene TRBJ2-3; 8 bases are a match to TRBD2. CDR1 and CDR2 from the germline V gene are SGHTA and FQGNSA. The length of the CDR3 is 16 residues. V gave up 4 bases and J gave up 2 bases; unmatched junction bases: 8. In DNA form, the CDR3 reads TGTGCCAGCAGCTCGCGTACTAGCGGAGACACAGATACGCAGTATTTT. It encodes CASSSRTSGDTDTQYF.

In this sample, this clonotype turned up a few times. The chain joins TRBV7-2 to TRBJ2-1; 10 positions match TRBD1. Looked up from germline, CDR1 is SGHTA and CDR2 is FQGNSA. The CDR3 totals 16 residues. The V gene end was trimmed by 2 bases and the J gene end by 3 bases; junction bases not matched to a gene: 4. The CDR3 DNA reads as TGTGCCAGCAGCTTAACCGGACAGGGGGGCTACAATGAGCAGTTCTTC. Translation: CASSLTGQGGYNEQFF.

This rearrangement joins TRBV7-9 to TRBJ1-6, with a possible D match to TRBD1 (5 bases). CDR3 length equals 16 residues. The germline V gene encodes CDR1 SEHNR and CDR2 FQNEAQ (reference sequence). V was cut by 3 bases and J by 10 bases, with 19 bases left in between. CDR3 amino acids: CASSLQSGGAGSPLHF. The CDR3 DNA reads as TGTGCCAGCAGCTTGCAGAGTGGGGGAGCAGGGTCACCCCTCCACTTT.

This clonotype was seen just once. The chain links TRBV2 to TRBJ2-7, with D unclear. The germline V gene has CDR1 SNHLY and CDR2 FYNNEI. V was clipped by 1 base and J by 4 bases, with 11 bases between them. This CDR3 region has 14 residues. For the CDR3, the DNA is TGTGCCAGCAGTGAAGATGCTGAGGCTTACGAGCAGTACTTC. Amino acid sequence: CASSEDAEAYEQYF.

This chain links TRBV7-8 with TRBJ2-7, with D perhaps matching TRBD2 (7 bases). Per the germline V gene, CDR1 is SGHVS and CDR2 is FQNEAQ. The CDR3 loop spans 16 amino acids. V lost 0 bases and J lost 6, with 18 bases in between. CDR3 region: CASSLALQGGRLEQYF. The CDR3, as DNA: TGTGCCAGCAGCTTAGCGTTACAGGGAGGGAGACTCGAGCAGTACTTC. The complete variable domain, with remaining parts taken from reference TRBV7-8 and TRBJ2-7, reads GAGVSQSPRYKVAKRGQDVALRCDPISGHVSLFWYQQALGQGPEFLTYFQNEAQLDKSGLPSDRFFAERPEGSVSTLKIQRTQQEDSAVYLCASSLALQGGRLEQYFGPGTRLTVT.

This clonotype was found a few times. The rearrangement uses TRBV6-1 and TRBJ2-2; 8 nucleotides agree with TRBD2. The junction had 7 bases not matched to a gene; V was cut back by 6 bases and J by 4 bases. The CDR3 contains 15 residues. Germline V gives CDR1 MNHNS, CDR2 SASEGT. CDR3 DNA sequence: TGTGCCAGCAGCCACCCTAGCGGGCCCACCGGGGAGCTGTTTTTT. Amino acids: CASSHPSGPTGELFF.

This clonotype was seen only a few times. The V call is TRBV7-8, the J call TRBJ1-5; 7 bases are shared with TRBD1. CDR1 and CDR2 (germline): SGHVS, FQNEAQ. This CDR3 spans 15 amino acids. After removal of 5 bases from V and 4 bases from J, the junction contained 8 bases not matched to a gene. In DNA form, the CDR3 reads TGTGCCAGCAGCCTCGGACAGGCTCTAAATCAGCCCCAGCATTTT. Encoded protein: CASSLGQALNQPQHF.

The J gene is TRBJ2-7, the V gene TRBV7-9; no clear D gene. V was pared by 4 bases and J by 3 bases, with 10 bases between. The CDR3 runs 13 residues. CDR1 and CDR2 (germline): SEHNR, FQNEAQ (reference sequence). The CDR3 here is CASSYGKNYEQYF. The CDR3 DNA is TGTGCCAGCAGCTACGGAAAAAACTACGAGCAGTACTTC.

The chain joins TRBV28 to TRBJ2-5; no definite D call. V lost 5 bases and J 3 bases, leaving 1 base between the germline ends. This CDR3 contains 10 residues. The germline V gene encodes CDR1 MDHEN and CDR2 SYDVKM. The CDR3 nucleotides are TGTGCCAGCAGTGAAGAGACCCAGTACTTC. This sequence encodes CASSEETQYF.

In its sample, this clonotype was seen a few times. J is TRBJ2-1 and V is TRBV7-8; D remains unclear. CDR1 and CDR2 from the germline V gene are SGHVS and FQNEAQ. Trimming took off 3 bases at V and 5 bases at J, with 11 bases between the two ends. CDR3 size: 14 residues. This chain's CDR3 is CASSFIGPNNEQFF. In DNA, the CDR3 is TGTGCCAGCAGCTTCATAGGACCTAACAATGAGCAGTTCTTC. The full variable domain, completed using reference TRBV7-8 and TRBJ2-1, is GAGVSQSPRYKVAKRGQDVALRCDPISGHVSLFWYQQALGQGPEFLTYFQNEAQLDKSGLPSDRFFAERPEGSVSTLKIQRTQQEDSAVYLCASSFIGPNNEQFFGPGTRLTVL.

V usage is TRBV7-9 and J usage is TRBJ2-1; the D gene is possibly TRBD2 (6 bases). CDR3 size: 10 residues. The V end lost 8 bases, the J end lost 8 bases, and 7 bases lay between the germline ends. Germline values: CDR1 SEHNR, CDR2 FQNEAQ (reference sequence). Written as DNA, the CDR3 is TGTGCCAGCGCGGGGTATGAGCAGTTCTTC. It is translated as CASAGYEQFF. The full variable domain, in which reference TRBV7-9 and TRBJ2-1 provide the parts outside the CDR3, is DTGVSQNPRHKITKRGQNVTFRCDPISEHNRLYWYRQTLGQGPEFLTYFQNEAQLEKSRLLSDRFSAERPKGSFSTLEIQRTEQGDSAMYLCASAGYEQFFGPGTRLTVL.

This clonotype appeared a few times. The gene calls are TRBV6-5 and TRBJ1-6; 9 bases are a match to TRBD1. Germline trimming cut 2 bases from V and 10 bases from J; bases unmatched to any gene: 3. The CDR3 sequence is 14 residues long. Germline V gene lookup returns CDR1 MNHEY and CDR2 SVGAGI. The CDR3 coding sequence is TGTGCCAGCAGTTACGCGGACAGGGGCTCACCCCTCCACTTT. Translated, it gives CASSYADRGSPLHF.

This chain connects TRBV20-1 to TRBJ2-2; 11 bases line up with TRBD2. V shed 0 bases and J 5 bases; nucleotides not matched to a gene: 5. CDR1 and CDR2 (germline): DFQATT, SNEGSKA (reference sequence). The CDR3 has 16 residues. Written as DNA, the CDR3 is TGCAGTGCTAGAGACCTAGCGGGAGGAGAGACCGGGGAGCTGTTTTTT. This gives the protein CSARDLAGGETGELFF.